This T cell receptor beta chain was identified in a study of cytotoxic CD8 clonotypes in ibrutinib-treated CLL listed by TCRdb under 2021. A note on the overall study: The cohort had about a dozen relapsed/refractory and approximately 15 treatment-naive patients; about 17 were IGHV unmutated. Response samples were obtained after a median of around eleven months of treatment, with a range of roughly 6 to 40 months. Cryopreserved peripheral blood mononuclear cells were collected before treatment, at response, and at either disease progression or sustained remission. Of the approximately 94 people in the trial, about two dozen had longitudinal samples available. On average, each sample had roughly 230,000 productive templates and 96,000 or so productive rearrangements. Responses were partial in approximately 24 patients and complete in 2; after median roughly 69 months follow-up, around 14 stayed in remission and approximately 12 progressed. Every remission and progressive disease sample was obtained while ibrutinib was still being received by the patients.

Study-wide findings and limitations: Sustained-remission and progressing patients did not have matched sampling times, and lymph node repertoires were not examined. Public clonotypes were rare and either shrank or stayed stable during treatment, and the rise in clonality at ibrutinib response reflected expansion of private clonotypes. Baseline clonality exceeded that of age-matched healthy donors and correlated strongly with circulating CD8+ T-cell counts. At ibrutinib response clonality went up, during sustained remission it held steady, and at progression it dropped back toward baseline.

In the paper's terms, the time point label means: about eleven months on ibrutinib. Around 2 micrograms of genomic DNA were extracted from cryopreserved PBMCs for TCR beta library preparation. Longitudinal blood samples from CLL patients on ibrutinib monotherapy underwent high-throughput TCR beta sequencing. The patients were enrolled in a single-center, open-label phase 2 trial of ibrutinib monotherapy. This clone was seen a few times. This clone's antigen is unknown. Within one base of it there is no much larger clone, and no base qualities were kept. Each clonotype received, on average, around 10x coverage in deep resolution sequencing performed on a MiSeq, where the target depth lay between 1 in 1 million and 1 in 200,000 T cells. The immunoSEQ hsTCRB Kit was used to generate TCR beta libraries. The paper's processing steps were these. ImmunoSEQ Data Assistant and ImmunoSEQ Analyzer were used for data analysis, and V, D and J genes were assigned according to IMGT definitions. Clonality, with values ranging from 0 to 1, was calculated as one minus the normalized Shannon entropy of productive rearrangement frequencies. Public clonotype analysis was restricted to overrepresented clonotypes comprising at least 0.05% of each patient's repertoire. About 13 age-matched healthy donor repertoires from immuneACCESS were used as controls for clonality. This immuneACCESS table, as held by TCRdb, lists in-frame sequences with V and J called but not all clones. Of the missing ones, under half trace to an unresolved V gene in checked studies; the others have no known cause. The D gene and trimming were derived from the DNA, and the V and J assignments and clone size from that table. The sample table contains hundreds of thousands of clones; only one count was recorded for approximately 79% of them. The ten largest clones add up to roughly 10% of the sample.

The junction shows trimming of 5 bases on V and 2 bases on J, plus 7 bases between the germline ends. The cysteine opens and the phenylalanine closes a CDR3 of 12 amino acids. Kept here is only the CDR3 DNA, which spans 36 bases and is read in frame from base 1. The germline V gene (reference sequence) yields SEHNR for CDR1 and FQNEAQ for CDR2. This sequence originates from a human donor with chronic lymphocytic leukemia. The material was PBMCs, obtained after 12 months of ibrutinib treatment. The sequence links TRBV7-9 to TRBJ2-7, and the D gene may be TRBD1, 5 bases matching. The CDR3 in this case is CASSETAYEQYF. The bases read TGTGCCAGCAGCGAGACAGCCTACGAGCAGTACTTC. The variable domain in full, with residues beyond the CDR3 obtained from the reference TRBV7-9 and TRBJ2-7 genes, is DTGVSQNPRHKITKRGQNVTFRCDPISEHNRLYWYRQTLGQGPEFLTYFQNEAQLEKSRLLSDRFSAERPKGSFSTLEIQRTEQGDSAMYLCASSETAYEQYFGPGTRLTVT.